These 32 T cell receptor beta chains originate from one sample sequenced in a study of cytomegalovirus exposure and HLA in healthy donors. The PCR had 60 Vbeta and 13 Jbeta primers. The method was immunoSEQ multiplex PCR; TCRdb's version includes in-frame clones alone and lacks a portion of them. Of about 130,000 clones listed, 80% to 85% are singletons. The source material was PBMCs. The receptors stem from a boy aged 5-17 years in good health and CMV-seronegative.

The chain is built from TRBV5-1 and TRBJ2-3, with 7 bases identical to TRBD2. With V trimmed by 4 bases and J by 3 bases, 11 bases remained unmatched. Germline V gene data show CDR1 as SGHRS and CDR2 as YFSETQ. The CDR3 length is 16 residues. CDR3 sequence reads: CASSPGPGLTTDTQYF. CDR3 in DNA: TGCGCCAGCAGCCCGGGACCGGGACTAACGACAGATACGCAGTATTTT.

This clone was recorded once. The CDR3 here is CASSYSWEGNEQFF. The DNA for the CDR3 is TGTGCCAGCAGTTACTCCTGGGAGGGGAATGAGCAGTTCTTC. V and J are TRBV6-5 and TRBJ2-1, with 7 bases lining up with TRBD2. The V gene's germline CDR1 is MNHEY and CDR2 SVGAGI. The junction had 3 bases not matched to a gene; V was cut back by 0 bases and J by 7 bases. The CDR3 covers 14 residues.

The chain carries TRBV4-3 and TRBJ1-3; D is undetermined. The CDR3 has 16 amino acids. From germline, CDR1 is LGHNA and CDR2 YSLEER. Trimming pared 0 bases from V and 0 bases from J, leaving 9 bases between. CDR3 nucleotides: TGCGCCAGCAGCCAAGATTCGTCAGTCTCTGGAAACACCATATATTTT. This translates into CASSQDSSVSGNTIYF.

The rearrangement uses TRBV4-3 and TRBJ2-4, with TRBD2 matching 7 bases. The CDR3 consists of 16 residues. Germline-derived CDR1 and CDR2 are LGHNA and YSLEER. Unmatched junction bases numbered 10, after V lost 2 bases and J lost 6 bases. DNA of the CDR3: TGCGCCAGCAGCCAATCGGGGGGAGGTAGCGGAAACATTCAGTACTTC. It codes for CASSQSGGGSGNIQYF.

This clone was seen more than once but under ten times. This chain links TRBV2 with TRBJ1-4; D perhaps matches TRBD1 (5 bases). Germline V gene data show CDR1 as SNHLY and CDR2 as FYNNEI. CDR3 size: 17 residues. Trimming pared 6 bases from V and 5 bases from J, leaving 22 bases between. The CDR3 sequence is CASRAGGSKRRNEKLFF. The CDR3 DNA is TGTGCCAGCAGGGCCGGGGGAAGTAAAAGGCGGAATGAAAAACTGTTTTTT. Based on the CDR3 plus reference TRBV2 and TRBJ1-4, the full variable domain is EPEVTQTPSHQVTQMGQEVILRCVPISNHLYFYWYRQILGQKVEFLVSFYNNEISEKSEIFDDQFSVERPDGSNFTLKIRSTKLEDSAMYFCASRAGGSKRRNEKLFFGSGTQLSVL.

The chain links TRBV2 to TRBJ1-5; 9 nucleotides align to TRBD1. V trimming: 6 bases; J trimming: 2 bases; junction bases outside the gene matches: 8. The CDR3 sequence is 16 residues long. Per germline, CDR1 SNHLY and CDR2 FYNNEI. The chain's CDR3 is CASRETGGAGNQPQHF. The CDR3 nucleotides read TGTGCCAGCAGAGAAACAGGGGGCGCGGGCAATCAGCCCCAGCATTTT. The variable domain in full, with the rest retrieved from reference TRBV2 and TRBJ1-5, is EPEVTQTPSHQVTQMGQEVILRCVPISNHLYFYWYRQILGQKVEFLVSFYNNEISEKSEIFDDQFSVERPDGSNFTLKIRSTKLEDSAMYFCASRETGGAGNQPQHFGDGTRLSIL.

The CDR3 DNA reads TGCGCCAGCAGCCTCGGACAGTTTTTAAAGCCCCCTGAAGCTTTCTTT. Translation gives CASSLGQFLKPPEAFF. The V call is TRBV5-1, the J call TRBJ1-1; tentatively, D is TRBD1 (6 bases). The CDR3 has 16 residues. The V end lost 4 bases, the J end lost 6 bases, and 22 bases lay between the germline ends. Germline assignment: CDR1 SGHRS and CDR2 YFSETQ.

V and J are TRBV29-1 and TRBJ2-3; 8 bases match TRBD2. The length of the CDR3 is 14 residues. Trimming cost V 6 bases and J 4 bases; bases outside gene matches: 9. Germline loops: CDR1 SQVTM, CDR2 ANQGSEA. CDR3 sequence (DNA): TGCAGCGTCCGGACTAGCTTGGGCTCAGATACGCAGTATTTT. Residues: CSVRTSLGSDTQYF.

The V and J genes are TRBV4-1 and TRBJ2-1, with D unclear. The V end was cut by 0 bases, the J end by 6 bases, with 9 bases between. The CDR3 has 14 amino acids. CDR1 is MGHRA, CDR2 YSYEKL, per germline. The CDR3 sequence: CASSQDILTNEQFF. In DNA, the CDR3 is TGCGCCAGCAGCCAAGACATCCTAACCAATGAGCAGTTCTTC.

This clone has a handful of counts. The chain carries TRBV5-1 and TRBJ1-4; 7 bases match TRBD1. V shed 0 bases, J shed 4 bases, and the junction held 3 bases outside the gene matches. Germline-derived CDR1 and CDR2 are SGHRS and YFSETQ. The length of the CDR3 is 15 residues. CDR3 nucleotide sequence: TGCGCCAGCAGCTTGGGGACAGGCCTTAATGAAAAACTGTTTTTT. Amino acids: CASSLGTGLNEKLFF.

The CDR3: CASSLKFRGLAGADTQYF. DNA of the CDR3: TGTGCCAGCAGCTTAAAATTTAGGGGACTAGCGGGCGCAGATACGCAGTATTTT. This chain links TRBV7-8 with TRBJ2-3; TRBD2 aligns across 12 bases. V lost 2 bases, J lost 4 bases, and 10 bases stayed unmatched. Germline V gene sequence: CDR1 SGHVS, CDR2 FQNEAQ. This CDR3 region has 18 residues.

The chain uses TRBV6-4 and TRBJ2-1; 11 bases match TRBD2. The CDR3 has 15 residues. From germline, CDR1 is MRHNA and CDR2 SNTAGT. V dropped 6 bases and J dropped 4; count of bases not matched to a gene: 5. CDR3 in amino acids: CASRLAGGPYNEQFF. CDR3 bases: TGTGCCAGCAGGTTAGCGGGAGGGCCTTACAATGAGCAGTTCTTC.

The V call is TRBV5-1, the J call TRBJ1-2, with a possible D match to TRBD1 (6 bases). Deletions cut 0 bases from V and 4 bases from J, with 16 bases between. The germline V gene encodes CDR1 SGHRS and CDR2 YFSETQ. CDR3 length: 16 amino acids. This CDR3 is CASSLVALGQTYGYTF. The CDR3 bases are TGCGCCAGCAGCTTGGTAGCCCTAGGACAGACCTATGGCTACACCTTC.

This clone was detected a few times. CDR3 nucleotide sequence: TGTGCCAGCAGCGTCTCTACCCTAGCGGGAAGCGAGCAGTACTTC. Encoded protein: CASSVSTLAGSEQYF. This sequence joins TRBV9 and TRBJ2-7; TRBD2 matches 9 bases. There are 15 residues in the CDR3. The germline V gene has CDR1 SGDLS and CDR2 YYNGEE. Germline trimming cut 2 bases from V and 6 bases from J; bases unmatched to any gene: 9.

This clone was observed a few times. The J gene is TRBJ2-2, the V gene TRBV4-2; D is uncertain. Trimming pared 0 bases from V and 0 bases from J, leaving 8 bases between. This CDR3 comprises 16 residues. Per the germline V gene, CDR1 is LGHNA and CDR2 is YNFKEQ. The CDR3 bases are TGTGCCAGCAGCCAAGAACAGCTTGCGAACACCGGGGAGCTGTTTTTT. Translating gives CASSQEQLANTGELFF.

The chain joins TRBV12-5 to TRBJ2-3; D might be TRBD1 (5 bases). Germline lookup yields CDR1 LGHNT and CDR2 FRNRAP. The V gene lost 0 bases and the J gene lost 2 bases, with 12 bases spanning the gap. The CDR3 runs to 16 residues. This chain's CDR3 is CASGLVKAGITDTQYF. The DNA of the CDR3 is TGTGCTAGTGGTTTGGTAAAGGCAGGGATCACAGATACGCAGTATTTT.

J is TRBJ2-1 and V is TRBV5-1; TRBD1 aligns across 7 bases. The CDR3 sequence is 15 residues long. From germline, CDR1 is SGHRS and CDR2 YFSETQ. V dropped 4 bases and J dropped 8; count of bases not matched to a gene: 12. The DNA for the CDR3 is TGCGCCAGCAGCCCAGGGGGAGAGAGGGGTCATGAGCAGTTCTTC. Its translation: CASSPGGERGHEQFF.

The chain recombines TRBV2 with TRBJ2-5; 7 nucleotides align to TRBD1. Losses at the gene ends were 4 bases for V and 2 bases for J; bases not matched to a gene: 1. The CDR3 is made up of 13 amino acids. Germline-derived CDR1 and CDR2 are SNHLY and FYNNEI. The CDR3 sequence is CASSGQGQETQYF. The CDR3, as DNA: TGTGCCAGCAGTGGACAGGGACAAGAGACCCAGTACTTC. Full variable domain (missing parts from reference TRBV2 and TRBJ2-5): EPEVTQTPSHQVTQMGQEVILRCVPISNHLYFYWYRQILGQKVEFLVSFYNNEISEKSEIFDDQFSVERPDGSNFTLKIRSTKLEDSAMYFCASSGQGQETQYFGPGTRLLVL.

V usage is TRBV2 and J usage is TRBJ2-7, with D perhaps matching TRBD1 (5 bases). This CDR3 is 14 amino acids long. Trimming shortened V by 5 bases and J by 5 bases, and 16 bases separated the two germline ends. In germline, CDR1 is SNHLY, CDR2 FYNNEI. CDR3 amino acids: CASSHKTVFHEQYF. The DNA for the CDR3 is TGTGCCAGCAGTCACAAGACAGTATTCCACGAGCAGTACTTC.

V and J are TRBV19 and TRBJ1-5, with 9 bases identical to TRBD1. J lost 7 bases, V lost 4 bases, and 8 bases had no gene match. Germline values: CDR1 LNHDA, CDR2 SQIVND (reference sequence). This CDR3 region has 15 residues. For the CDR3, the DNA is TGTGCCAGTAGTACCGAGGGGACAGGGCACCAGCCCCAGCATTTT. Amino acid sequence: CASSTEGTGHQPQHF.

The chain carries TRBV11-2 and TRBJ1-3, with 7 positions matching TRBD1. The CDR3 runs to 15 residues. J gave up 4 bases and V 4 bases, and 7 bases lay outside the gene matches. Germline V lookup: CDR1 SGHAT, CDR2 FQNNGV. In DNA, the CDR3 is TGTGCCAGCAGCTGGAAGGGGGCAGAGGGAAACACCATATATTTT. This gives the protein CASSWKGAEGNTIYF.

V is TRBV4-2 and J is TRBJ1-3, with 7 nucleotides matching TRBD1. V lost 3 bases to trimming and J lost 4 bases; unmatched junction nucleotides: 15. Germline V lookup: CDR1 LGHNA, CDR2 YNFKEQ. The CDR3 runs 18 residues. CDR3 DNA sequence: TGTGCCAGCAGCCAGATAGCTCATAAGACAGGGAGGGGAAACACCATATATTTT. Protein: CASSQIAHKTGRGNTIYF.

This chain links TRBV5-1 with TRBJ2-1; a weak D match, TRBD1 (6 bases). The V and J ends lost 8 bases and 1 base respectively, with 13 bases between them. Germline loops: CDR1 SGHRS, CDR2 YFSETQ. The CDR3 totals 14 residues. CDR3 protein: CASSIQGSYNEQFF. The CDR3 nucleotides are TGCGCCAGTTCCATCCAGGGGTCCTACAATGAGCAGTTCTTC. Supplemented by reference TRBV5-1 and TRBJ2-1, the full variable domain reads KAGVTQTPRYLIKTRGQQVTLSCSPISGHRSVSWYQQTPGQGLQFLFEYFSETQRNKGNFPGRFSGRQFSNSRSEMNVSTLELGDSALYLCASSIQGSYNEQFFGPGTRLTVL.

The V and J genes are TRBV4-1 and TRBJ1-2, with TRBD1 matching over 10 bases. This CDR3 region has 14 residues. V lost 4 bases, J lost 8 bases, and 7 bases stayed unmatched. Germline V lookup: CDR1 MGHRA, CDR2 YSYEKL. The CDR3 coding sequence is TGCGCCAGCAGCCGACAGGGGGCGGACACGGGCTACACCTTC. Protein: CASSRQGADTGYTF.

This clone was detected only once. This chain links TRBV11-2 with TRBJ2-1; 7 bases match TRBD2. The CDR3 has 14 residues. The germline V gene encodes CDR1 SGHAT and CDR2 FQNNGV. Trimming removed 6 bases from V and 4 bases from J; junction bases left unmatched: 6. The CDR3 DNA sequence: TGTGCCAGCAGACGAAGCGGGATGTACAATGAGCAGTTCTTC. Residues: CASRRSGMYNEQFF.

V is TRBV18 and J is TRBJ2-7, with 7 bases identical to TRBD2. The ends lost 1 base at V and 0 bases at J; junction bases unmatched: 6. In germline, CDR1 is KGHSH, CDR2 LQKENI. This CDR3 region has 16 residues. As DNA, the CDR3 is TGTGCCAGCTCACCACGTAGCGGGTTGAACTCCTACGAGCAGTACTTC. This encodes CASSPRSGLNSYEQYF.

The chain employs TRBV30 and TRBJ1-1, with D maybe TRBD1 (5 bases). Trimming left V 7 bases short and J 6 bases short, with 18 bases between. Germline V gives CDR1 GTSNPN, CDR2 SVGIG (reference sequence). The CDR3 length is 13 residues. The CDR3 region is CASQGRAGAEAFF. The CDR3 bases are TGTGCCTCTCAGGGTCGGGCGGGAGCTGAAGCTTTCTTT.

The chain joins TRBV5-1 to TRBJ2-2, with D possibly TRBD2 on 6 matching bases. The germline CDR1 and CDR2 sequences are SGHRS and YFSETQ. The V end was cut by 1 base, the J end by 6 bases, with 13 bases between. CDR3 length: 15 residues. The CDR3 coding sequence is TGCGCCAGCAGCTTGTCCATGGGAGGCGCCGGGGAGCTGTTTTTT. This encodes CASSLSMGGAGELFF.

The V and J genes are TRBV7-8 and TRBJ1-1, with D possibly being TRBD1 (5 bases). This CDR3 is 15 amino acids long. The germline gives CDR1 SGHVS, CDR2 FQNEAQ. V was trimmed by 1 base and J by 10 bases, leaving 19 bases between them. The chain's CDR3 is CASSLGWGPRHGAFF. CDR3 in DNA: TGTGCCAGCAGCTTAGGGTGGGGCCCGAGGCACGGAGCTTTCTTT.

This chain uses TRBV7-8 with TRBJ1-4; 8 bases are a match to TRBD1. The CDR3 sequence is 15 residues long. Germline CDR1 SGHVS, CDR2 FQNEAQ. V was pared by 3 bases and J by 8 bases, with 8 bases of the junction left unmatched. CDR3 bases: TGTGCCAGCAGCTTGGGGCATGGACAGGGAGAAAAACTGTTTTTT. Translation: CASSLGHGQGEKLFF.

The V gene is TRBV5-1, the J gene TRBJ2-7; 10 bases agree with TRBD1. Germline assignment: CDR1 SGHRS and CDR2 YFSETQ. The CDR3 totals 17 residues. The V segment lost 4 bases and the J segment 3 bases; nucleotides outside the gene matches: 13. CDR3 residues: CASSPFGTGDAVYEQYF. The CDR3 DNA reads TGCGCCAGCAGCCCCTTTGGGACAGGGGATGCTGTCTACGAGCAGTACTTC.

The chain employs TRBV5-1 and TRBJ2-7; 7 nucleotides line up with TRBD2. This CDR3 is 14 amino acids long. Germline V gives CDR1 SGHRS, CDR2 YFSETQ. J lost 2 bases, V lost 0 bases, and 2 bases had no gene match. The CDR3 sequence is CASSLGGGTYEQYF. The CDR3 DNA follows: TGCGCCAGCAGCTTGGGGGGAGGGACCTACGAGCAGTACTTC.